This record looks at one TCR beta chain sequence and its context. This sample is part of a study of blood T cell repertoires in COVID-19. Study-level information: Material from acute and convalescent COVID-19 was sourced from the United States, Italy and Spain. Sample material is recorded as cDNA or gDNA derived from T cells, B-cell-depleted T cells, or PBMCs.

Recruited during active infection, patients (from Seattle) were subsequently followed longitudinally. In the source study's methods: How many nucleated cells were present was estimated from reference gene primer amplification. Clones were read by immunoSEQ multiplex PCR, and TCRdb kept only the in-frame ones, dropping some. The V and J calls and clone size are taken from that table; D and trimming were inferred from the DNA. The sample consists of about half a million clones, 89% of them appearing once. This CDR3 spans 17 amino acids. V dropped 1 base and J dropped 3 bases, with 17 bases sitting between them. The germline V gene has CDR1 SGHNT and CDR2 YENEEA.

Material: peripheral blood. The sequence was collected from a young man with COVID-19, enrolled during active disease. The chain joins TRBV11-3 to TRBJ2-3, with D possibly matching TRBD2 (6 bases). CDR3 sequence (DNA): TGTGCCAGCAGCTTAGGCCAGGGCAGGGAGGTAACAGATACGCAGTATTTT. Translating it yields CASSLGQGREVTDTQYF.